The clone carrying this TCR beta chain was recorded many times. MiXCR, applied by TCRdb to the 5' RACE reads, yields one record per CDR3 protein. The table records over 45,000 distinct CDR3 sequences, about 10% of them present only once. This entry comes from a study of spatial heterogeneity in lung cancer. Study background: When follow-up PBMC samples existed, they were sequenced (at a median of roughly two years after resection).

The time point: blood at routine non-recurrence follow-up after resection. The sequence derives from a male donor with early-stage non-small cell lung cancer. This sample comprised PBMCs, obtained at follow-up.

This CDR3 reads CASSDRGNQPQHF. CDR3 sequence (DNA): TGTGCCAGCAGTGACAGGGGCAATCAGCCCCAGCATTTT. The rearrangement links TRBV6-1 to TRBJ1-5; D may be TRBD1 (5 bases). CDR3 size: 13 residues. Germline CDR1 and CDR2: MNHNS and SASEGT. V lost 3 bases, J lost 2 bases, and 5 bases lay in between.